These 16 T cell receptor beta chains were sequenced from one sample in a study of shared clonotypes between healthy human individuals. Here immunoSEQ multiplex PCR was the method, and the copy in TCRdb shows in-frame clones only, minus some. Seen here are about 590,000 clones, around 95% observed once, and the top ten hold roughly 0.1%. Only CD45RO-negative cells positively selected for CCR7 counted as naive CD8 cells, so terminally differentiated effector memory CD45RA+ cells were excluded. The sequenced material came from naive CD8+ T cells sorted from blood. These receptors were obtained from a woman aged 25 to 39 in good health.

The chain employs TRBV5-6 and TRBJ2-5, with TRBD1 identical over 8 bases. CDR1 and CDR2 from the germline V gene are SGHDT and YYEEEE. The CDR3 extends over 14 amino acids. J was trimmed by 7 bases and V by 4 bases; bases with no gene match: 9. The CDR3 DNA follows: TGTGCCAGCAGCCCAGGACAGGGACTGGGGACCCAGTACTTC. Its translation is CASSPGQGLGTQYF.

The V call is TRBV14, the J call TRBJ2-7, with D tentatively TRBD1 or TRBD2 (6 bases each). Germline loops: CDR1 SGHDN, CDR2 FVKESK. With 5 bases removed from V and 3 bases from J, the gap between germline ends came to 20 bases. CDR3 length: 16 amino acids. The CDR3 protein is CASSMNTGRFLYEQYF. The DNA of the CDR3 is TGTGCCAGCAGCATGAACACAGGGAGGTTCCTCTACGAGCAGTACTTC.

This clone was detected only a few times. The chain recombines TRBV28 with TRBJ2-7; 7 nucleotides line up with TRBD1. The V gene's germline CDR1 is MDHEN and CDR2 SYDVKM. Losses at the gene ends were 6 bases for V and 0 bases for J; bases not matched to a gene: 2. The CDR3 sequence is 13 residues long. In DNA, the CDR3 is TGTGCCAGCAGAACAGGGGACTCCTACGAGCAGTACTTC. Protein: CASRTGDSYEQYF.

The chain links TRBV2 to TRBJ1-1; no reliable D call. This CDR3 contains 11 residues. Germline V gene lookup returns CDR1 SNHLY and CDR2 FYNNEI. Trimming shortened V by 8 bases and J by 1 base, and 5 bases separated the two germline ends. CDR3 sequence: CASERNTEAFF. CDR3 in DNA: TGTGCCAGCGAAAGGAACACTGAAGCTTTCTTT.

The chain carries TRBV2 and TRBJ2-5, with D possibly being TRBD2 (6 bases). The CDR3 extends over 15 amino acids. Trimming shortened V by 1 base and J by 10 bases, and 19 bases separated the two germline ends. Germline assignment: CDR1 SNHLY and CDR2 FYNNEI. The CDR3, as DNA: TGTGCCAGCAGTGAAGGTGGCGGGGCAGATCGTCACCAGTACTTC. Protein product: CASSEGGGADRHQYF.

This sequence joins TRBV14 and TRBJ1-6, with TRBD1 identical over 11 bases. The length of the CDR3 is 17 residues. After removal of 3 bases from V and 0 bases from J, the junction contained 1 base not matched to a gene. CDR1 and CDR2 from the germline V gene are SGHDN and FVKESK. The DNA for the CDR3 is TGTGCCAGCAGCCAGGGGACAGGGGGCTCCTATAATTCACCCCTCCACTTT. Translated: CASSQGTGGSYNSPLHF.

This rearrangement joins TRBV9 to TRBJ2-7; 8 bases line up with TRBD2. With 3 bases clipped from V and 5 bases from J, the junction kept 10 bases outside the gene matches. Looked up from germline, CDR1 is SGDLS and CDR2 is YYNGEE. This CDR3 spans 15 amino acids. CDR3 in amino acids: CASSAQTSARDEQYF. The DNA of the CDR3 is TGTGCCAGCAGCGCCCAGACTAGCGCACGTGACGAGCAGTACTTC.

The V gene is TRBV4-1, the J gene TRBJ2-4; TRBD2 aligns across 7 bases. Trimming took 1 base from V and 0 from J; bases not matched to a gene: 9. CDR1 is MGHRA and CDR2 is YSYEKL in the germline V gene. CDR3 length equals 18 residues. The CDR3 loop is CASSQARVGGTAKNIQYF. CDR3 DNA: TGCGCCAGCAGCCAAGCGCGCGTCGGGGGGACAGCCAAAAACATTCAGTACTTC.

The rearrangement joins TRBV4-1 to TRBJ2-5; D is perhaps TRBD1 (6 bases). V lost 4 bases and J 5 bases, leaving 11 bases between the germline ends. The CDR3 length is 13 residues. Germline CDR1 is MGHRA and CDR2 is YSYEKL. This CDR3 reads CASSPTGVETQYF. The CDR3 DNA follows: TGCGCCAGCAGCCCGACAGGTGTGGAGACCCAGTACTTC.

The genes are TRBV11-3 and TRBJ2-7; D not certain. The germline CDR1 and CDR2 sequences are SGHNT and YENEEA. Trimming removed 1 base from V and 0 bases from J, with 7 bases in between. CDR3 length equals 14 residues. In nucleotides, the CDR3 is TGTGCCAGCAGCTTAGGATCGAGCTCCTACGAGCAGTACTTC. This gives the protein CASSLGSSSYEQYF.

The chain combines TRBV5-4 with TRBJ2-3; D gene uncertain. The CDR3 has 17 amino acids. Trimming pared 0 bases from V and 2 bases from J, leaving 16 bases between. Germline loops: CDR1 SGHNT, CDR2 YYREEE (reference sequence). The CDR3 protein is CASSLGSPDLNTDTQYF. The CDR3 nucleotides read TGTGCCAGCAGCTTGGGGTCTCCGGACCTGAACACAGATACGCAGTATTTT.

The chain uses TRBV27 and TRBJ2-1; 16 bases are a match to TRBD2. With 8 bases clipped from V and 9 bases from J, the junction kept 7 bases outside the gene matches. Germline V gene data show CDR1 as MNHEY and CDR2 as SMNVEV (reference sequence). The CDR3 consists of 15 residues. Written as DNA, the CDR3 is TGTGCCAGCGGACCGGGACTAGCGGGAGGGGTTGAGCAGTTCTTC. Its translation is CASGPGLAGGVEQFF.

The CDR3 sequence: CASGQRVQGPRLITDTQYF. Here the CDR3 DNA reads TGTGCCAGCGGCCAACGCGTACAGGGACCCCGACTAATCACAGATACGCAGTATTTT. The V and J genes are TRBV11-2 and TRBJ2-3; D is perhaps TRBD1 (6 bases). Trimming cost V 8 bases and J 2 bases, with 29 bases left between them. The germline gives CDR1 SGHAT, CDR2 FQNNGV. The CDR3 is 19 residues long. Full variable domain (missing parts from reference TRBV11-2 and TRBJ2-3): EAGVAQSPRYKIIEKRQSVAFWCNPISGHATLYWYQQILGQGPKLLIQFQNNGVVDDSQLPKDRFSAERLKGVDSTLKIQPAKLEDSAVYLCASGQRVQGPRLITDTQYFGPGTRLTVL.

J is TRBJ1-6 and V is TRBV6-1; unclear D gene. The CDR3 extends over 15 amino acids. The V gene lost 4 bases and the J gene lost 11 bases, with 18 bases spanning the gap. Germline CDR1 is MNHNS and CDR2 is SASEGT. The CDR3 region has the DNA TGTGCCAGCAGTGGCCCCCAGGTAAGAGCTACACCCCTCCACTTT. Encoded protein: CASSGPQVRATPLHF.

This clone was picked up one time. This chain connects TRBV27 to TRBJ2-5, with a weak D call TRBD1 (6 bases). Trimming left V 5 bases short and J 1 base short, with 11 bases between. The V gene's germline CDR1 is MNHEY and CDR2 SMNVEV (reference sequence). CDR3 length: 14 amino acids. CDR3: CASSGTDSQETQYF. CDR3 nucleotide sequence: TGTGCCAGCAGTGGCACGGACAGCCAAGAGACCCAGTACTTC.

V is TRBV30 and J is TRBJ1-1; 8 bases line up with TRBD1. V was pared by 0 bases and J by 6 bases, with 9 bases of the junction left unmatched. Germline assignment: CDR1 GTSNPN and CDR2 SVGIG (reference sequence). This CDR3 is built from 15 residues. In nucleotides, the CDR3 is TGTGCCTGGAGTGTCGGGACCCCAGGGGGCTCTGAAGCTTTCTTT. Translating it yields CAWSVGTPGGSEAFF.